These 9 T cell receptor beta chains came from one sample sequenced in a study of cytomegalovirus exposure and HLA in healthy donors. The PCR ran on 60 Vbeta and 13 Jbeta primers. Libraries were prepared by immunoSEQ multiplex PCR; TCRdb keeps only in-frame clonotypes and omits some of them. The sample shows 95,000 to 150,000 clones, 55% to 75% of them seen only once. The sample consisted of PBMCs. The receptors shown here come from a middle-aged woman in good health and CMV-seropositive.

DNA of the CDR3: TGTGCCAGTAATGACAGGCTCCTCAGGACTGAAGCTTTCTTT. Protein sequence: CASNDRLLRTEAFF. The chain combines TRBV19 with TRBJ1-1, with D possibly TRBD1 on 6 matching bases. The ends were cut back, 7 bases at V and 5 bases at J, with 17 bases in the middle. From germline, CDR1 is LNHDA and CDR2 SQIVND (reference sequence). This CDR3 is 14 amino acids long.

Here the CDR3 reads CASSSRDQETQYF. The CDR3 DNA reads as TGTGCCAGCAGCTCTCGGGACCAAGAGACCCAGTACTTC. The V and J genes are TRBV7-3 and TRBJ2-5, with unresolved D. This CDR3 region has 13 residues. The V gene lost 4 bases and the J gene lost 0 bases, with 6 bases spanning the gap. The V gene's germline CDR1 is SGHTA and CDR2 FQGTGA.

The chain couples TRBV7-2 to TRBJ2-7; 9 nucleotides agree with TRBD2. V shed 5 bases and J 0 bases; nucleotides not matched to a gene: 5. Germline V lookup: CDR1 SGHTA, CDR2 FQGNSA. The CDR3 totals 15 residues. DNA of the CDR3: TGTGCCAGCAGCATCCTAGCGGGGACCTCCTACGAGCAGTACTTC. This codes for CASSILAGTSYEQYF. The full variable domain, rest sourced from reference TRBV7-2 and TRBJ2-7, is GAGVSQSPSNKVTEKGKDVELRCDPISGHTALYWYRQSLGQGLEFLIYFQGNSAPDKSGLPSDRFSAERTGGSVSTLTIQRTQQEDSAVYLCASSILAGTSYEQYFGPGTRLTVT.

This clone came up a few times. This chain joins TRBV4-1 and TRBJ1-1; maybe TRBD1 (5 bases). Looked up from germline, CDR1 is MGHRA and CDR2 is YSYEKL. The CDR3 runs 15 residues. V lost 4 bases and J lost 1, with 13 bases in between. CDR3 protein: CASSLIRTSNTEAFF. Here the CDR3 DNA reads TGCGCCAGCAGCCTGATCCGGACATCGAACACTGAAGCTTTCTTT.

J is TRBJ1-1 and V is TRBV5-1; no firm D call. V was shortened by 1 base and J by 1 base, with 11 bases between the two germline ends. This CDR3 is built from 15 residues. Per the germline V gene, CDR1 is SGHRS and CDR2 is YFSETQ. The CDR3 sequence: CASSLSGSSNTEAFF. CDR3 bases: TGCGCCAGCAGCTTGTCAGGCAGCTCGAACACTGAAGCTTTCTTT.

The chain carries TRBV9 and TRBJ1-1; TRBD1 is a possible D gene (6 bases). V was trimmed by 3 bases and J by 5 bases, leaving 14 bases between them. The CDR3 loop spans 14 amino acids. CDR1 SGDLS and CDR2 YYNGEE come from the germline V gene. CDR3 DNA: TGTGCCAGCAGCGCACATCCAGGGGATACTGAAGCTTTCTTT. As protein: CASSAHPGDTEAFF.

In DNA form, the CDR3 reads TGTGCCAGCAGCGGTCAGGGGCCAGATACGCAGTATTTT. It specifies CASSGQGPDTQYF. The V gene is TRBV7-9, the J gene TRBJ2-3; possibly TRBD1 for D (6 bases). This CDR3 region has 13 residues. The germline gives CDR1 SEHNR, CDR2 FQNEAQ (reference sequence). Trimming left V 5 bases short and J 4 bases short, with 10 bases between.

This chain connects TRBV10-3 to TRBJ1-5; D gene unclear. This CDR3 spans 13 amino acids. Germline V CDR1 and CDR2: ENHRY, SYGVKD. Trimming pared 2 bases from V and 4 bases from J, leaving 6 bases between. CDR3 in amino acids: CAISETVNQPQHF. Written as DNA, the CDR3 is TGTGCCATCAGTGAGACAGTAAATCAGCCCCAGCATTTT.

The chain combines TRBV2 with TRBJ1-1; D uncertain. The V gene's germline CDR1 is SNHLY and CDR2 FYNNEI. The CDR3 runs 11 residues. V was pared by 8 bases and J by 4 bases, with 8 bases between. The CDR3 loop is CASFSGTEAFF. CDR3 DNA sequence: TGTGCCAGCTTCAGCGGCACTGAAGCTTTCTTT.